The 7 T cell receptor beta chains below come from one sample, sequenced in a study of cytomegalovirus exposure and HLA in healthy donors. The PCR employed 60 Vbeta primers together with 13 Jbeta primers. Generated by immunoSEQ multiplex PCR, the TCRdb table keeps only in-frame clones and is missing some. This table holds 95,000 to 150,000 clones, about 84% found once. Sequencing was performed on PBMCs. The source of these receptors is a man between 18 and 35 years old in good health and CMV-seropositive.

This chain links TRBV6-6 with TRBJ1-4, with D possibly being TRBD1 (5 bases). CDR3 size: 14 residues. V lost 0 bases to trimming and J lost 8 bases, with 10 bases between them. The germline V gene encodes CDR1 MNHNY and CDR2 SVGAGI (reference sequence). As DNA, the CDR3 is TGTGCCAGCAGTTACTCGGTGGGGGGGGAAAAACTGTTTTTT. This codes for CASSYSVGGEKLFF.

The rearrangement uses TRBV18 and TRBJ2-6; 11 positions match TRBD1. Germline V CDR1 and CDR2: KGHSH, LQKENI. This CDR3 is built from 17 residues. Trimming removed 4 bases from V and 0 bases from J; junction bases left unmatched: 2. CDR3 amino acids: CASSQGTGGSGANVLTF. The CDR3 DNA reads TGTGCCAGCTCACAAGGGACAGGGGGCTCTGGGGCCAACGTCCTGACTTTC. The entire variable domain, with the rest obtained from reference TRBV18 and TRBJ2-6, is as follows: NAGVMQNPRHLVRRRGQEARLRCSPMKGHSHVYWYRQLPEEGLKFMVYLQKENIIDESGMPKERFSAEFPKEGPSILRIQQVVRGDSAAYFCASSQGTGGSGANVLTFGAGSRLTVL.

The chain uses TRBV30 and TRBJ1-2, with no clear D. This CDR3 is 14 amino acids long. Germline V gene data show CDR1 as GTSNPN and CDR2 as SVGIG (reference sequence). Trimming left V 2 bases short and J 5 bases short, with 15 bases between. As DNA, the CDR3 is TGTGCCTGGAGTAGAGCGGACGCCACTTATGGCTACACCTTC. Amino acids: CAWSRADATYGYTF.

The gene calls are TRBV6-5 and TRBJ1-4; possible D gene TRBD1, 6 bases. Looked up from germline, CDR1 is MNHEY and CDR2 is SVGAGI. Trimming shortened V by 6 bases and J by 8 bases, and 10 bases separated the two germline ends. This CDR3 has 12 residues. The CDR3 here is CASSPDSEKLFF. The CDR3 DNA reads as TGTGCCAGCAGCCCGGACAGCGAAAAACTGTTTTTT.

The chain links TRBV9 to TRBJ2-2; D is ambiguous. CDR1 and CDR2 from the germline V gene are SGDLS and YYNGEE. Trimming took 4 bases from V and 6 from J, leaving 7 bases between them. CDR3 length equals 12 residues. The CDR3: CASSHSSGELFF. The CDR3 nucleotides read TGTGCCAGCAGCCATAGCTCCGGGGAGCTGTTTTTT. The whole variable domain, filled in from reference TRBV9 and TRBJ2-2, reads DSGVTQTPKHLITATGQRVTLRCSPRSGDLSVYWYQQSLDQGLQFLIQYYNGEERAKGNILERFSAQQFPDLHSELNLSSLELGDSALYFCASSHSSGELFFGEGSRLTVL.

Details on this clone: Germline and junction disagree at one end, which may indicate a read error. The chain has TRBV12-5 and TRBJ1-2, with 8 bases that match TRBD1. Germline V lookup: CDR1 LGHNT, CDR2 FRNRAP. The CDR3 length is 15 residues. DNA of the CDR3: TGTGCTAGTGGCACCGGACAGGGTTCAAACTATAGCTACACCTTC. Protein sequence: CASGTGQGSNYSYTF.

The gene calls are TRBV15 and TRBJ2-7; 10 nucleotides match TRBD1. The CDR3 runs 15 residues. From germline, CDR1 is LNHNV and CDR2 YYDKDF (reference sequence). V lost 6 bases, J lost 5 bases, and 10 bases stayed unmatched. CDR3 in DNA: TGTGCCACCAGGGATCGGGACAGGGGTCGCGACGAGCAGTACTTC. Protein: CATRDRDRGRDEQYF.